This T cell receptor beta chain was captured by sequencing in a study of blood T cell repertoires in COVID-19. Study-level information: Donors in the United States, Italy and Spain gave samples during acute or convalescent COVID-19. PBMCs, B-cell-depleted T cells, or T cells provided the cDNA or gDNA that made up the material.

The length of the CDR3 is 16 residues. Germline CDR1 MNHEY, CDR2 SVGEGT. V dropped 4 bases and J dropped 4; count of bases not matched to a gene: 9. Authors' processing steps: It was from reference gene primer amplification that nucleated cell counts were estimated. Clones were sequenced by immunoSEQ multiplex PCR, and TCRdb holds only the in-frame ones, with some missing. V, J and clone size reflect that table, while D and trimming were determined from the DNA. Here the sample spans 50,000 to 55,000 clones, approximately 87% being singletons. The sample consisted of peripheral blood. The sequence was obtained from a man over 45 with acute or convalescent COVID-19. The genes are TRBV6-2 or TRBV6-3 and TRBJ2-2; 7 positions agree with TRBD1. CDR3 region: CASSSRYRGGTGELFF. In nucleotides, the CDR3 is TGTGCCAGCAGTTCCCGCTACAGGGGTGGCACCGGGGAGCTGTTTTTT.